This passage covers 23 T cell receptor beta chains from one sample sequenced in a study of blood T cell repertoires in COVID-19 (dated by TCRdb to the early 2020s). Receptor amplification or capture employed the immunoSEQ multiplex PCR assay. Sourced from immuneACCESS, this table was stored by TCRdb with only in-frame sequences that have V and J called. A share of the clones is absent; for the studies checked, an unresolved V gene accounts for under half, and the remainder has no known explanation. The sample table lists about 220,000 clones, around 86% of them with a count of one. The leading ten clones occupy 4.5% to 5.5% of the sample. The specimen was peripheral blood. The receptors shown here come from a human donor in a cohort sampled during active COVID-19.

The DNA for the CDR3 is TGTGCCAGCAGGACAGGACTCTATAGCAATCAGCCCCAGCATTTT. It specifies CASRTGLYSNQPQHF. J is TRBJ1-5 and V is TRBV2; weak D call: TRBD1 (6 bases). Per the germline V gene, CDR1 is SNHLY and CDR2 is FYNNEI. Trimming removed 6 bases at V and 0 bases at J, with 12 bases between. The CDR3 length is 15 residues.

The CDR3 reads CASSLGQGPNQPQHF. Here the CDR3 DNA reads TGCGCCAGCAGCCTTGGACAGGGGCCTAATCAGCCCCAGCATTTT. The rearrangement uses TRBV4-1 and TRBJ1-5, with 9 bases fitting TRBD1. Germline lookup yields CDR1 MGHRA and CDR2 YSYEKL. The ends lost 4 bases at V and 4 bases at J; junction bases unmatched: 5. The CDR3 is made up of 15 amino acids.

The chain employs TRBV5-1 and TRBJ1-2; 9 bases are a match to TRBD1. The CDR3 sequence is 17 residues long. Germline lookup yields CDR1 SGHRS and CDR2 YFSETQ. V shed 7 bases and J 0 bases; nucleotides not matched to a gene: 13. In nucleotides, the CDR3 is TGCGCCAGCTTCCCTGGGGGACAGGGTGTTGCTAACTATGGCTACACCTTC. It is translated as CASFPGGQGVANYGYTF.

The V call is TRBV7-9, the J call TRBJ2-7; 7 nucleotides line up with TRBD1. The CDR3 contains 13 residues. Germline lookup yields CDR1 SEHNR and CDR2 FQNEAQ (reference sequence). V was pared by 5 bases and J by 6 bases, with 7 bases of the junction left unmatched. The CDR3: CASSPQGLVEQYF. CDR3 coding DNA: TGTGCCAGCAGCCCACAGGGGTTGGTCGAGCAGTACTTC.

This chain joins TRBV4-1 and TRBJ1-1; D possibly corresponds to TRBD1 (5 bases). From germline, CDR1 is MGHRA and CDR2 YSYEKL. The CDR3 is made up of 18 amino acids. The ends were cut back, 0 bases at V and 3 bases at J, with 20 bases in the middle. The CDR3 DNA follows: TGCGCCAGCAGCCAAGAGGGTAGGGGAAGAGGGAGGTACACTGAAGCTTTCTTT. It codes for CASSQEGRGRGRYTEAFF.

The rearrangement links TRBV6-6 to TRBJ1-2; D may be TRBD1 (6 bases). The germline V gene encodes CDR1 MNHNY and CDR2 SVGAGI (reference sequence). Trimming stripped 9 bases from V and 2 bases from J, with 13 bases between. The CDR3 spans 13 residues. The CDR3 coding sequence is TGTGCCAGTGGGCGGACAGAGAACTATGGCTACACCTTC. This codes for CASGRTENYGYTF.

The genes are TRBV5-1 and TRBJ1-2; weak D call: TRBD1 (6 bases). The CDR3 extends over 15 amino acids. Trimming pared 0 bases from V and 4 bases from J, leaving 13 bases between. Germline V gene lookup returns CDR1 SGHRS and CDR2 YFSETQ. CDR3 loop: CASSLAQGGSYGYTF. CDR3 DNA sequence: TGCGCCAGCAGCTTGGCACAGGGAGGGAGCTATGGCTACACCTTC.

The CDR3 DNA reads TGTGCCAGCAGCTTAGGGACAGCCTCCTACAATGAGCAGTTCTTC. It yields the protein CASSLGTASYNEQFF. The J gene is TRBJ2-1, the V gene TRBV11-2, with D maybe TRBD1 (6 bases). Per germline, CDR1 SGHAT and CDR2 FQNNGV. V lost 1 base and J lost 0, with 7 bases in between. The CDR3 extends over 15 amino acids.

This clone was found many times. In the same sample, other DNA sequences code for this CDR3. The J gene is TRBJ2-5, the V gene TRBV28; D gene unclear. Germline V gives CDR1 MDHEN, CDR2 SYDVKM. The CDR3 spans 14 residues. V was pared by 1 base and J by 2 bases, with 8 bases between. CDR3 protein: CASSLYSDQETQYF. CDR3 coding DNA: TGTGCCAGCAGTTTATATTCAGATCAAGAGACCCAGTACTTC.

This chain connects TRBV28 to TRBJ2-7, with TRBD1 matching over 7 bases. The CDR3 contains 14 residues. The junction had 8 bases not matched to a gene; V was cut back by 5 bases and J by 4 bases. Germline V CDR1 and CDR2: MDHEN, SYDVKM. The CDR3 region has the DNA TGTGCCAGCAGTACCCGACAGGGTACTTACGAGCAGTACTTC. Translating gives CASSTRQGTYEQYF.

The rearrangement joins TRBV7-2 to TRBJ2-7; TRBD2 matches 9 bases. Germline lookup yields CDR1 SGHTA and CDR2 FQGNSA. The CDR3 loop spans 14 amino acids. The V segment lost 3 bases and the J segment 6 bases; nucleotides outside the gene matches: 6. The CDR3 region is CASSLPGLASEQYF. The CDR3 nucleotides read TGTGCCAGCAGCTTGCCGGGACTAGCTTCCGAGCAGTACTTC.

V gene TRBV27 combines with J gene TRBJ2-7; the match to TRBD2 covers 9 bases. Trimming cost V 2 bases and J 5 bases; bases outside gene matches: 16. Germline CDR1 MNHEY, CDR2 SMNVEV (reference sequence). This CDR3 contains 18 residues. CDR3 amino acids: CASSLVGLAGVTPHEQYF. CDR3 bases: TGTGCCAGCAGTTTAGTTGGGTTAGCGGGAGTAACACCCCACGAGCAGTACTTC.

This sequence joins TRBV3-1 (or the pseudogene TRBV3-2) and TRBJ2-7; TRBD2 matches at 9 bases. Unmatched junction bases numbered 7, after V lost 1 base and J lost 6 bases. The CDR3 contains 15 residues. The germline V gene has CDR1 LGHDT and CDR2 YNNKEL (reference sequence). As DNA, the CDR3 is TGTGCCAGCAGCCAAGGAGGCGGGAGGGCTCCCGAGCAGTACTTC. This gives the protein CASSQGGGRAPEQYF.

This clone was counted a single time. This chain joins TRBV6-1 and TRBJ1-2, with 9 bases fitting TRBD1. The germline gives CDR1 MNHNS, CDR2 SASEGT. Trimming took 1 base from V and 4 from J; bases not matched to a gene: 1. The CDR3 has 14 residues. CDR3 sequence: CASSEGQGGYGYTF. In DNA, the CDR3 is TGTGCCAGCAGTGAAGGACAGGGGGGCTATGGCTACACCTTC.

The CDR3, as DNA: TGCGCCAGCAGCATTACAGGGGGAGTGAACACTGAAGCTTTCTTT. This codes for CASSITGGVNTEAFF. V gene TRBV5-1 combines with J gene TRBJ1-1; 8 nucleotides match TRBD1. The germline CDR1 and CDR2 sequences are SGHRS and YFSETQ. J lost 0 bases, V lost 4 bases, and 5 bases had no gene match. The length of the CDR3 is 15 residues.

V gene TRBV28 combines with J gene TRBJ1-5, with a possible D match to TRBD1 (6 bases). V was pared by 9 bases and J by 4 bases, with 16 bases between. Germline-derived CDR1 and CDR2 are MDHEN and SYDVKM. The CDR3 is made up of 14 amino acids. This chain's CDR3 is CASSKGGGNQPQHF. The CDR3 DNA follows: TGTGCCAGTAGTAAGGGGGGGGGAAATCAGCCCCAGCATTTT.

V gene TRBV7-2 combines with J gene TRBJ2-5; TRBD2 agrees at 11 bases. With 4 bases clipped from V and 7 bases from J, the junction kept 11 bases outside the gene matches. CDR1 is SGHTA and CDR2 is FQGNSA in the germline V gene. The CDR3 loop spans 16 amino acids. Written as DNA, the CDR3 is TGTGCCAGCAGCTCCGCAGGACTAGCGGGTTTGGGGACCCAGTACTTC. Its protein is CASSSAGLAGLGTQYF.

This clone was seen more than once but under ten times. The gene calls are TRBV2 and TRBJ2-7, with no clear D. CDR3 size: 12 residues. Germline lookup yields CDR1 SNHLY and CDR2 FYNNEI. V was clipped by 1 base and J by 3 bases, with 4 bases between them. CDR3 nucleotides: TGTGCCAGCAGTGAAGACTACTACGAGCAGTACTTC. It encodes CASSEDYYEQYF. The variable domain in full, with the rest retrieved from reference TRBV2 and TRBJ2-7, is EPEVTQTPSHQVTQMGQEVILRCVPISNHLYFYWYRQILGQKVEFLVSFYNNEISEKSEIFDDQFSVERPDGSNFTLKIRSTKLEDSAMYFCASSEDYYEQYFGPGTRLTVT.

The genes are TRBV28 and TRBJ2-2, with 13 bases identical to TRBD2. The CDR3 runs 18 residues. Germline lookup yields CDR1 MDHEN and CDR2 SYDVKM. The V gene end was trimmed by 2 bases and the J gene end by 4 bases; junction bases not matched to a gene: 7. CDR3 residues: CASSLPGTSGIGTGELFF. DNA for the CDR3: TGTGCCAGCAGTTTACCGGGGACTAGCGGGATCGGCACCGGGGAGCTGTTTTTT.

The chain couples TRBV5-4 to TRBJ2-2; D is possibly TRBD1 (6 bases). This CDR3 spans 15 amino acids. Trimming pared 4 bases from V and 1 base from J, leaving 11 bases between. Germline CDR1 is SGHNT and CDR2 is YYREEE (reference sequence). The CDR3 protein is CASSPPGQNTGELFF. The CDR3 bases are TGTGCCAGCAGCCCTCCGGGACAGAACACCGGGGAGCTGTTTTTT.

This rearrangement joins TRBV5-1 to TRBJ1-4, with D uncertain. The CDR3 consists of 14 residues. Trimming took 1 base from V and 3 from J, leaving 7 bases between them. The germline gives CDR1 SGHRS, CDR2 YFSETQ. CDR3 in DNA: TGCGCCAGCAGCTTGACTTCGGCTAATGAAAAACTGTTTTTT. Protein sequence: CASSLTSANEKLFF. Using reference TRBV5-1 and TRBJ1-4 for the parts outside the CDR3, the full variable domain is KAGVTQTPRYLIKTRGQQVTLSCSPISGHRSVSWYQQTPGQGLQFLFEYFSETQRNKGNFPGRFSGRQFSNSRSEMNVSTLELGDSALYLCASSLTSANEKLFFGSGTQLSVL.

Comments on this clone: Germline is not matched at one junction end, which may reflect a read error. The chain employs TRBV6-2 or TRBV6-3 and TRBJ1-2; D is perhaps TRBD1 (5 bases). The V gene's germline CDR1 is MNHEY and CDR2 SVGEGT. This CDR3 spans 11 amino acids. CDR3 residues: CASSYGQGPVF. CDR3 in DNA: TGTGCCAGCAGTTACGGACAAGGGCCGGTATTT.

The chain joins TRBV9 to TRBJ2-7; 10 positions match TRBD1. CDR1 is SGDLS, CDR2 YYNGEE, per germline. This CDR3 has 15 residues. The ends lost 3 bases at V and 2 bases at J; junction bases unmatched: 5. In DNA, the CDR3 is TGTGCCAGCAGCGCAAGGACAGGGGGAACCTACGAGCAGTACTTC. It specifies CASSARTGGTYEQYF. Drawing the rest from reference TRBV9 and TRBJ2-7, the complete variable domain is DSGVTQTPKHLITATGQRVTLRCSPRSGDLSVYWYQQSLDQGLQFLIQYYNGEERAKGNILERFSAQQFPDLHSELNLSSLELGDSALYFCASSARTGGTYEQYFGPGTRLTVT.